These 23 T cell receptor delta chains originate from one sample sequenced in a study of delta chains in infants with herpesvirus infections. Gamma-chain- and delta-chain-specific primers converted PBMC RNA into TCR cDNA. TCRdb re-called the RT-PCR reads with CATT. The sample comprises fewer than 1,500 delta-chain clones, 6.9% of which are singletons, and roughly a tenth rests with the top ten. The specimen comprised peripheral blood, sampled at time point 1 of longitudinal follow-up. The receptors here all came from a human donor who was a Ugandan infant, either HIV-exposed or HIV-unexposed (not recorded which).

Within the sample, this clone is large. This chain links TRDV1 with TRDJ1; D is uncertain. Germline V CDR1 and CDR2: TSWWSYY, QGS. The V gene lost 0 bases and the J gene lost 3 bases, with 23 bases spanning the gap. This CDR3 spans 19 amino acids. DNA for the CDR3: TGTGCTCTTGGGGAACTATTTTGCACTCTGTACTGCCCCTCCGATAAACTCATCTTT. This sequence encodes CALGELFCTLYCPSDKLIF.

This clone came up a few times. The V gene is TRDV2, the J gene TRDJ3; 8 positions agree with TRDD3. CDR3 length: 20 amino acids. Germline V lookup: CDR1 GEAIGNYY, CDR2 EKD. The J segment lost 0 bases and the V segment lost 1 base, leaving 10 bases of the junction unmatched. This chain's CDR3 is CACDTSPTGGHSWDTRQMFF. The CDR3 bases are TGTGCCTGTGACACTTCACCTACTGGGGGTCACTCCTGGGACACCCGACAGATGTTTTTC.

This clone was seen only a few times. A read error is possible here, since a much larger clone lies one base away. The chain uses TRDV1 and TRDJ1; D not certain. The CDR3 is made up of 20 amino acids. V was clipped by 8 bases and J by 0 bases, with 31 bases between them. Germline-derived CDR1 and CDR2 are TSWWSYY and QGS. The CDR3 coding sequence is TGTGCTCTTTGCTCGAAACTGCTTCTGCCCACGATTCTAGACACCGATAAACTCATCTTT. It specifies CALCSKLLLPTILDTDKLIF.

This clone is categorized as large. The chain links TRDV1 to TRDJ1, with a possible D match to TRDD2 (9 bases). Trimming took 3 bases from V and 2 from J, leaving 31 bases between them. Germline V CDR1 and CDR2: TSWWSYY, QGS. CDR3 length: 21 residues. CDR3 amino acids: CALGDMPSYGGWGRRTDKLIF. CDR3 bases: TGTGCTCTTGGGGACATGCCTTCCTACGGGGGCTGGGGGAGGAGAACCGATAAACTCATCTTT.

The V call is TRDV1, the J call TRDJ1; maybe TRDD3 (7 bases). Because TCRdb records no J gene, it was assigned here through a match of the DNA to germline. Trimming shortened V by 2 bases and J by 3 bases, and 22 bases separated the two germline ends. Germline lookup yields CDR1 TSWWSYY and CDR2 QGS. The CDR3 has 18 residues. CDR3 in DNA: TGTGCTCTTGGGGAAAGTCGACTCCTACTGGGGATCCCCGATAAACTCATCTTT. Its protein is CALGESRLLLGIPDKLIF.

As for this clone: Since a much larger clone is just one base distant, this may be a read error. The chain has TRDV1 and TRDJ2, with D possibly TRDD2 on 6 matching bases. The J gene, missing from TCRdb, was assigned here through DNA to germline matching. Germline loops: CDR1 TSWWSYY, CDR2 QGS. V dropped 1 base and J dropped 4 bases, with 25 bases sitting between them. This CDR3 has 20 amino acids. Here the CDR3 reads CALGERAVPSPGGPTAQLFF. The DNA for the CDR3 is TGTGCTCTTGGGGAACGGGCGGTTCCTTCCCCGGGGGGTCCGACAGCACAACTCTTCTTT.

The genes are TRDV1 and TRDJ1; 7 bases are a match to TRDD2. The CDR3 runs 15 residues. CDR1 and CDR2 (germline): TSWWSYY, QGS. Trimming at V came to 0 bases and at J to 1 base, leaving 2 bases not matched to a gene. The CDR3 coding sequence is TGTGCTCTTGGGGAACTGCCTTCCTCCACCGATAAACTCATCTTT. As protein: CALGELPSSTDKLIF.

The V and J genes are TRDV1 and TRDJ1, with D tentatively TRDD3 (5 bases). Because TCRdb records no J gene, it was assigned here through a match of the DNA to germline. The CDR3 is 16 residues long. CDR1 and CDR2 (germline): TSWWSYY, QGS. Trimming removed 2 bases at V and 3 bases at J, with 16 bases between. CDR3 DNA: TGTGCTCTTGGGGAAAGGTCCAGGGATTCCCCCGATAAACTCATCTTT. As protein: CALGERSRDSPDKLIF.

In this sample, this clone is large (0.1 to 1%). The chain couples TRDV1 to TRDJ1, with D perhaps matching TRDD2 (8 bases). The germline V and J ends were trimmed by 0 bases and 3 bases, with 35 bases remaining between them. The germline gives CDR1 TSWWSYY, CDR2 QGS. The CDR3 is 23 amino acids. CDR3 protein: CALGELGLPIYWGPLTEADKLIF. The CDR3 DNA follows: TGTGCTCTTGGGGAACTAGGCCTTCCTATCTACTGGGGACCACTCACGGAGGCCGATAAACTCATCTTT.

This clone was picked up a small number of times. V and J are TRDV1 and TRDJ1; the match to TRDD2 covers 9 bases. Germline CDR1 TSWWSYY, CDR2 QGS. The CDR3 is 20 residues long. Trimming at V came to 2 bases and at J to 0 bases, leaving 16 bases not matched to a gene. CDR3 sequence: CALGEKKPSYLGLYTDKLIF. The CDR3 coding sequence is TGTGCTCTTGGGGAAAAAAAGCCTTCCTACTTAGGACTCTACACCGATAAACTCATCTTT.

In this sample, this clone is medium-sized (0.01 to 0.1%). V is TRDV3 and J is TRDJ1; 12 positions match TRDD3. This CDR3 region has 17 residues. Trimming took 4 bases from V and 2 from J; bases not matched to a gene: 14. Germline V gives CDR1 TVYSNPD, CDR2 GDNSRS (reference sequence). This CDR3 reads CASTSRTGGYRTDKLIF. The CDR3 nucleotides read TGTGCCTCCACCTCCCGTACTGGGGGATACCGGACCGATAAACTCATCTTT.

This clone is termed large (0.1 to 1%). V gene TRDV1 combines with J gene TRDJ2; tentatively, D is TRDD2 (6 bases). V was cut by 1 base and J by 4 bases, with 25 bases left in between. Per germline, CDR1 TSWWSYY and CDR2 QGS. The CDR3 is 20 amino acids. CDR3 region: CALGERAVPSPGGPTAQLFF. The CDR3 DNA reads TGTGCTCTTGGGGAACGGGCGGTTCCTTCCCCGGGGGGCCCGACAGCACAACTCTTCTTT.

This clone is termed medium-sized. One end of the junction is discordant with germline, which a read error may explain. CDR3 DNA: TGTGCTCTTGGGGAACTTCATTCGGGGGTTACTGGGGATCACCCAGATTACACCGGTAAACTCATCTTT. It is translated as CALGELHSGVTGDHPDYTGKLIF. V gene TRDV1 combines with J gene TRDJ1; 7 bases agree with TRDD3. The CDR3 sequence is 23 residues long. Germline-derived CDR1 and CDR2 are TSWWSYY and QGS.

This clone is large by share. The V gene is TRDV2, the J gene TRDJ3; TRDD3 aligns across 10 bases. Germline V CDR1 and CDR2: GEAIGNYY, EKD. With 5 bases clipped from V and 0 bases from J, the junction kept 12 bases outside the gene matches. The CDR3 loop spans 20 amino acids. DNA of the CDR3: TGTGCCTGTGTCGTACTGGGGGATCGGGGCCTCTCCTGGGACACCCGACAGATGTTTTTC. Protein: CACVVLGDRGLSWDTRQMFF.

V and J are TRDV2 and TRDJ3; 9 positions agree with TRDD3. Here the J gene came from matching the DNA to germline, since TCRdb omits it. CDR3 length: 19 amino acids. CDR1 is GEAIGNYY, CDR2 EKD, per germline. J gave up 0 bases and V 3 bases, and 8 bases lay outside the gene matches. The CDR3: CACDPLGDPSSWDTRQMFF. In nucleotides, the CDR3 is TGTGCCTGTGACCCTCTGGGGGATCCGAGCTCCTGGGACACCCGACAGATGTTTTTC.

This clone is large. The gene calls are TRDV2 and TRDJ3, with TRDD3 matching 9 bases. Per germline, CDR1 GEAIGNYY and CDR2 EKD. The CDR3 consists of 17 residues. Trimming cost V 2 bases and J 0 bases; bases outside gene matches: 1. Written as DNA, the CDR3 is TGTGCCTGTGACAACTGGGGGAGCTCCTGGGACACCCGACAGATGTTTTTC. Translating gives CACDNWGSSWDTRQMFF.

This clone is labeled as medium-sized. The V gene is TRDV1, the J gene TRDJ1, with no clear D. The germline V gene encodes CDR1 TSWWSYY and CDR2 QGS. The CDR3 contains 15 residues. Trimming removed 0 bases from V and 0 bases from J, with 8 bases in between. The CDR3 spells CALGELHPNTDKLIF. The CDR3 DNA reads as TGTGCTCTTGGGGAACTGCACCCTAACACCGATAAACTCATCTTT.

Concerning this clone itself: Relative to the germline gene, one junction end is altered; a read error may explain this. Other DNA sequences from this sample encode an identical CDR3 as well. The chain joins TRDV1 to TRDJ1, with TRDD3 identical over 10 bases. Looked up from germline, CDR1 is TSWWSYY and CDR2 is QGS. This CDR3 has 17 residues. The CDR3 bases are TGTGCTCTGGGGGGGGCTACGGGGGATACGCTCGCCGATAAACTCATCTTT. Translation gives CALGGATGDTLADKLIF.

In its sample, this clone ranks as large (0.1 to 1%). This rearrangement joins TRDV1 to TRDJ1, with 13 bases aligning to TRDD3. The CDR3 is 28 amino acids. The V gene's germline CDR1 is TSWWSYY and CDR2 QGS. The V and J ends lost 1 base and 7 bases, in that order; junction bases with no gene match: 42. CDR3 sequence: CALGERGLLKFSRTGGYAGQCLSVKLIF. CDR3 nucleotide sequence: TGTGCTCTTGGGGAACGCGGCTTATTAAAATTCTCGCGTACTGGGGGATACGCAGGTCAATGTCTCTCCGTTAAACTCATCTTT.

In its sample, this clone is medium-sized. V usage is TRDV1 and J usage is TRDJ2, with D tentatively TRDD3 (5 bases). The germline V gene encodes CDR1 TSWWSYY and CDR2 QGS. The CDR3 has 16 residues. V was cut by 2 bases and J by 7 bases, with 17 bases left in between. DNA for the CDR3: TGTGCTCTTGGGGAAGAAGCCCGGGGGTGTCGAGCACAACTCTTCTTT. This translates into CALGEEARGCRAQLFF.

The chain joins TRDV1 to TRDJ1; 10 bases agree with TRDD3. The CDR3 is 23 residues long. J gave up 0 bases and V 4 bases, and 26 bases lay outside the gene matches. Per the germline V gene, CDR1 is TSWWSYY and CDR2 is QGS. The CDR3 DNA is TGTGCTCTTGGGGCATTCATCTGGCCTTCCTGGAACTGGGGGATGTCAGACACCGATAAACTCATCTTT. Its translation is CALGAFIWPSWNWGMSDTDKLIF.

The chain is built from TRDV2 and TRDJ1; the D gene is possibly TRDD3 (6 bases). Matching the DNA to germline supplied the J gene, which TCRdb does not give. The CDR3 is 19 residues long. Between the trimmed V and J ends, which lost 0 bases and 0 bases, there was a span of 22 bases. Germline CDR1 and CDR2: GEAIGNYY and EKD. The CDR3 loop reads CACDTVGMWGSPDTDKLIF. DNA for the CDR3: TGTGCCTGTGACACCGTGGGGATGTGGGGCTCCCCCGACACCGATAAACTCATCTTT.

By share, this clone counts as large (0.1 to 1%). V gene TRDV1 combines with J gene TRDJ1; TRDD3 matches 7 bases. The length of the CDR3 is 18 residues. Trimming at V came to 3 bases and at J to 1 base, leaving 14 bases not matched to a gene. Germline V gene lookup returns CDR1 TSWWSYY and CDR2 QGS. The CDR3 loop is CALGEPIWGDGFTDKLIF. CDR3 DNA sequence: TGTGCTCTTGGGGAGCCGATCTGGGGGGATGGATTCACCGATAAACTCATCTTT.